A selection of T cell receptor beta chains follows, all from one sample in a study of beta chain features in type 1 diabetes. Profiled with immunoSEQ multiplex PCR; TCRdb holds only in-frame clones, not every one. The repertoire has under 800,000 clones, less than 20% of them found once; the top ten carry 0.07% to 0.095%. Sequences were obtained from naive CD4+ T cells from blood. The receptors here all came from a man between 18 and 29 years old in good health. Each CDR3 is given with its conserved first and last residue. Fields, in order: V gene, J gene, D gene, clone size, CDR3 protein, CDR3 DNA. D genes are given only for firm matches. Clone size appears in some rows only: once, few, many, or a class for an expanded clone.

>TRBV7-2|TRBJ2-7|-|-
CASSPTPAGGGEQYF
TGTGCCAGCAGCCCCACCCCGGCCGGAGGGGGCGAGCAGTACTTC
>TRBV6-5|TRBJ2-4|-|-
CASREAKNIQYF
TGTGCCAGCAGGGAAGCCAAAAACATTCAGTACTTC
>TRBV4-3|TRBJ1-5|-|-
CASSQVQGGGFHQPQHF
TGCGCCAGCAGCCAAGTACAAGGGGGAGGTTTCCATCAGCCCCAGCATTTT
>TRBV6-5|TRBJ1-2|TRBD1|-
CASSPGTGGGYTF
TGTGCCAGCAGTCCCGGGACAGGAGGTGGCTACACCTTC
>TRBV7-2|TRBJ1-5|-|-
CASSLAMTSPSNQPQHF
TGTGCCAGCAGCTTAGCGATGACAAGTCCTAGCAATCAGCCCCAGCATTTT
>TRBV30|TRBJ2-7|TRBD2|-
CAWSVSGGPYEQYF
TGTGCCTGGAGTGTTAGCGGGGGACCGTACGAGCAGTACTTC
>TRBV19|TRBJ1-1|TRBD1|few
CASSHRGSEAFF
TGTGCCAGTAGCCACAGGGGATCTGAAGCTTTCTTT
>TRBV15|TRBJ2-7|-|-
CATPPGPGDLCEQYF
TGTGCCACACCCCCGGGCCCCGGTGACTTGTGCGAGCAGTACTTC
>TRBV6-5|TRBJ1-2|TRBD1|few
CASGQGVYGYTF
TGTGCCAGCGGGCAGGGGGTATATGGCTACACCTTC
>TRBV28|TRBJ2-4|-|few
CASSLPLGSSGENIQYF
TGTGCCAGCAGTTTACCCCTAGGGTCTTCTGGGGAAAACATTCAGTACTTC
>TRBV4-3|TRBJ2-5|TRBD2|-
CASSQGLAGEQYF
TGCGCCAGCAGCCAGGGACTAGCTGGTGAGCAGTACTTC
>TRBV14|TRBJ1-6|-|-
CASSPQGRANSPLHF
TGTGCCAGCAGCCCCCAGGGAAGGGCTAATTCACCCCTCCACTTT
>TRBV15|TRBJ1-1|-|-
CATSRSTEAFF
TGTGCCACCAGCCGGAGCACTGAAGCTTTCTTT
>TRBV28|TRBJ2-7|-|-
CASSFPAYEQYF
TGTGCCAGCAGTTTCCCTGCCTACGAGCAGTACTTC
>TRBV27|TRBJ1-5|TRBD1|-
CASGRDRGLGQPQHF
TGTGCCAGCGGCCGGGACAGGGGATTGGGTCAGCCCCAGCATTTT
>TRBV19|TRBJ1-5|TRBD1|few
CASNTGQGINQPQHF
TGTGCCAGTAATACGGGACAGGGAATTAATCAGCCCCAGCATTTT
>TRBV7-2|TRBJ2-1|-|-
CASSLPRGLRYNEQFF
TGTGCCAGCAGCTTACCCCGGGGCCTTCGCTACAATGAGCAGTTCTTC
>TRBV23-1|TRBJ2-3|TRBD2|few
CASSRSGTSGAQLTDTQYF
TGCGCCAGCAGCCGCTCAGGGACTAGCGGGGCCCAGCTCACAGATACGCAGTATTTT
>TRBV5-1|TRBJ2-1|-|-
CASSSRSTSYNEQFF
TGCGCCAGCAGCTCTCGGAGCACCTCCTACAATGAGCAGTTCTTC
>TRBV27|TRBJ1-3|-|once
CASSLRGTLSGNTIYF
TGTGCCAGCAGTTTGCGAGGGACCCTCTCTGGAAACACCATATATTTT
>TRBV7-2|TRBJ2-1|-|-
CASSTLRGKLDYNEQFF
TGTGCCAGCAGCACTCTACGGGGGAAACTGGATTACAATGAGCAGTTCTTC
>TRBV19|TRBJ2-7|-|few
CASTTDRAGLYEQYF
TGTGCCAGTACCACTGATCGGGCAGGTCTATACGAGCAGTACTTC
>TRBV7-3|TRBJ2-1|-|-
CASSPGPGVWKGQFF
TGTGCCAGCAGCCCCGGGCCAGGGGTTTGGAAGGGGCAGTTCTTC
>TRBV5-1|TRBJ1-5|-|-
CASSLGGARNQPQHF
TGCGCCAGCAGCTTGGGTGGAGCACGTAATCAGCCCCAGCATTTT
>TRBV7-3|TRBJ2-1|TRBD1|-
CASSLGDRDYNEQFF
TGTGCCAGCAGCTTGGGGGACAGGGATTACAATGAGCAGTTCTTC
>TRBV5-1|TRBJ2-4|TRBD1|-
CASSLEGQGVAIIQYF
TGCGCCAGCAGCTTGGAGGGACAGGGGGTCGCTATCATTCAGTACTTC
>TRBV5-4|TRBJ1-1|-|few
CASSLAVGQAFF
TGTGCCAGCAGCTTGGCCGTTGGGCAGGCTTTCTTT
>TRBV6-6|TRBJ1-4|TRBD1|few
CASSYSTGGEKLFF
TGTGCCAGCAGTTACTCGACAGGGGGGGAAAAACTGTTTTTT
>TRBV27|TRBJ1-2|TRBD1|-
CASSSGGYGYTF
TGTGCCAGCAGTTCAGGGGGGTATGGCTACACCTTC
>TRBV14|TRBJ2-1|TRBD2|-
CASSQVLAGGRMEQFF
TGTGCCAGCAGCCAAGTTCTAGCGGGAGGGCGTATGGAGCAGTTCTTC
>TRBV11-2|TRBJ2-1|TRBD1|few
CASSLVFGGDRRNEQFF
TGTGCCAGCAGCTTAGTCTTTGGTGGGGACAGACGCAATGAGCAGTTCTTC
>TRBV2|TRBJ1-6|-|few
CASRANSPLHF
TGTGCCAGCAGGGCTAATTCACCCCTCCACTTT
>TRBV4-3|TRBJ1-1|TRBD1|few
CASSHPGQGEAFF
TGCGCCAGCAGCCACCCGGGACAGGGTGAAGCTTTCTTT
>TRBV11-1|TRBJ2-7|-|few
CASSLGGGSYEQYF
TGTGCCAGCAGCTTAGGTGGAGGTTCCTACGAGCAGTACTTC
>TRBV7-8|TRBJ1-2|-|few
CASSLARTAFNYGYTF
TGTGCCAGCAGCCTCGCCCGGACAGCCTTTAACTATGGCTACACCTTC
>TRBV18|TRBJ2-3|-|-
CASSPPGLRPGANTDTQYF
TGTGCCAGCTCACCACCGGGGTTGAGGCCAGGGGCAAACACAGATACGCAGTATTTT
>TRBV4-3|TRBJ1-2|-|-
CASSQDVGAGYGYTF
TGCGCCAGCAGCCAAGATGTGGGGGCTGGGTATGGCTACACCTTC
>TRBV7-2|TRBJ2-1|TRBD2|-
CASSERYPGLAGAEQFF
TGTGCCAGCAGCGAGAGATACCCGGGACTAGCGGGAGCTGAGCAGTTCTTC
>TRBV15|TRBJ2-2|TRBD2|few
CATTSGTNTGELFF
TGTGCCACCACTAGCGGGACGAACACCGGGGAGCTGTTTTTT
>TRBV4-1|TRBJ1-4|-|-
CASSHQDNEKLFF
TGCGCCAGCAGCCACCAGGATAATGAAAAACTGTTTTTT
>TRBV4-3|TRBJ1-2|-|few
CASSQDLGSFYGYTF
TGCGCCAGCAGCCAAGATTTAGGAAGCTTCTATGGCTACACCTTC
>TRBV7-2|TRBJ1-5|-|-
CASSLSSGSNQPQHF
TGTGCCAGCAGCCTATCCAGCGGGAGCAATCAGCCCCAGCATTTT